Detailed here is one T cell receptor beta chain. The J segment lost 6 bases and the V segment lost 3 bases, leaving 8 bases of the junction unmatched. This CDR3 spans 15 amino acids. Germline V CDR1 and CDR2: LGHDT, YNNKEL (reference sequence). This record comes from a study of blood T cell repertoires in COVID-19. Study details: T cells, B-cell-depleted T cells, or PBMCs provided the cDNA or gDNA that served as material.

Sequencing used immunoSEQ multiplex PCR; TCRdb keeps in-frame clones, though not all of them. The data hold roughly 200,000 clones, with around 85% observed a single time. Recruits, aged roughly 18 to 95 years, lived in 24 US areas. The TCR originated in a man in his forties who had recovered from COVID-19. What was sequenced was PBMCs or T cells enriched from blood (not recorded which). The chain links TRBV3-1 (or the pseudogene TRBV3-2) to TRBJ2-5, with 9 bases matching TRBD1. CDR3 coding DNA: TGTGCCAGCAGCCACCTAACAGGGGGCGTGAAGACCCAGTACTTC. Translated, it gives CASSHLTGGVKTQYF.